A selection of T cell receptor beta chains follows, all from one sample in a study of T cell responses to AZD1222 COVID-19 vaccine. Some clones are missing from TCRdb's copy, which holds only in-frame ones; the method was immunoSEQ multiplex PCR. The data contain 150,000 to 250,000 clones, roughly 92% of them singletons. Sequenced here: peripheral blood, sampled 28 days after the second AZD1222 dose. These receptors were obtained from an adult who received the AZD1222 COVID-19 vaccine. CDR3s include the opening cysteine and the closing phenylalanine or tryptophan. The D gene is left open where the match is weak. The size field is filled for only some rows; it gives once, few, many or a size class.

j_call: TRBJ2-5
d_call: TRBD2
clone_size: once
v_call: TRBV11-1
cdr3_aa: CASSLSGGETQYF
cdr3_nt: TGTGCCAGCAGCTTAAGCGGGGGGGAGACCCAGTACTTC

j_call: TRBJ1-5
d_call: NA
clone_size: NA
v_call: TRBV7-2
cdr3_aa: CASSVRDGSYQPQHF
cdr3_nt: TGTGCCAGCAGCGTCCGGGACGGCTCCTATCAGCCCCAGCATTTT

j_call: TRBJ1-2
d_call: TRBD1
clone_size: NA
v_call: TRBV6-2/TRBV6-3
cdr3_aa: CASSYSGTAYGYTF
cdr3_nt: TGTGCCAGCAGTTACTCCGGGACAGCCTATGGCTACACCTTC

j_call: TRBJ1-2
d_call: NA
clone_size: NA
v_call: TRBV4-3
cdr3_aa: CASSQDFGKNYGYTF
cdr3_nt: TGCGCCAGCAGCCAAGATTTTGGCAAAAACTATGGCTACACCTTC

j_call: TRBJ1-5
d_call: TRBD1
clone_size: NA
v_call: TRBV18
cdr3_aa: CASSPRDRGANQPQHF
cdr3_nt: TGTGCCAGCTCACCACGGGACAGGGGGGCGAATCAGCCCCAGCATTTT

j_call: TRBJ1-2
d_call: TRBD1
clone_size: NA
v_call: TRBV2
cdr3_aa: CASLDRKDGYTF
cdr3_nt: TGTGCCAGCCTGGACAGGAAAGATGGCTACACCTTC

j_call: TRBJ2-2
d_call: NA
clone_size: NA
v_call: TRBV19
cdr3_aa: CASSIGAVGELFF
cdr3_nt: TGTGCCAGTAGTATAGGGGCGGTCGGGGAGCTGTTTTTT

j_call: TRBJ1-5
d_call: NA
clone_size: NA
v_call: TRBV27
cdr3_aa: CASSLSRLLSNQPQHF
cdr3_nt: TGTGCCAGCAGTTTGTCCCGGCTCCTTAGCAATCAGCCCCAGCATTTT

j_call: TRBJ1-6
d_call: TRBD1
clone_size: NA
v_call: TRBV27
cdr3_aa: CASTSDRVWNSPLHF
cdr3_nt: TGTGCCAGCACCTCAGACAGGGTTTGGAATTCACCCCTCCACTTT

j_call: TRBJ1-2
d_call: NA
clone_size: once
v_call: TRBV5-1
cdr3_aa: CASSLAPDPNYGYTF
cdr3_nt: TGCGCCAGCAGCTTGGCGCCAGACCCCAACTATGGCTACACCTTC

j_call: TRBJ2-7
d_call: NA
clone_size: NA
v_call: TRBV5-1
cdr3_aa: CASSVNFGAFEQYF
cdr3_nt: TGCGCCAGCAGCGTAAACTTTGGGGCGTTCGAGCAGTACTTC

j_call: TRBJ1-3
d_call: NA
clone_size: few
v_call: TRBV3-1/TRBV3-2
cdr3_aa: CASSQDPGFRTGNTIYF
cdr3_nt: TGTGCCAGCAGCCAAGATCCGGGCTTCCGGACTGGAAACACCATATATTTT

j_call: TRBJ1-5
d_call: NA
clone_size: NA
v_call: TRBV19
cdr3_aa: CAASGHISNQPQHF
cdr3_nt: TGTGCCGCCTCGGGACACATTAGCAATCAGCCCCAGCATTTT

j_call: TRBJ2-2
d_call: TRBD1
clone_size: NA
v_call: TRBV11-2
cdr3_aa: CASSEGAGYAGELFF
cdr3_nt: TGTGCCAGCAGCGAGGGGGCAGGGTACGCCGGGGAGCTGTTTTTT

j_call: TRBJ1-5
d_call: NA
clone_size: NA
v_call: TRBV4-3
cdr3_aa: CASSPVRGTNQPQHF
cdr3_nt: TGCGCCAGCAGCCCGGTGAGGGGGACGAATCAGCCCCAGCATTTT

j_call: TRBJ1-1
d_call: TRBD1
clone_size: NA
v_call: TRBV28
cdr3_aa: CASSSTGGKGDTEAFF
cdr3_nt: TGTGCCAGCAGTTCAACAGGGGGGAAAGGGGACACTGAAGCTTTCTTT

j_call: TRBJ2-7
d_call: NA
clone_size: NA
v_call: TRBV10-3
cdr3_aa: CAISASQFYEQYF
cdr3_nt: TGTGCCATCAGTGCTAGTCAGTTCTACGAGCAGTACTTC

j_call: TRBJ1-2
d_call: NA
clone_size: few
v_call: TRBV27
cdr3_aa: CASSLPPGGYTF
cdr3_nt: TGTGCCAGCAGTTTACCCCCAGGAGGCTACACCTTC

j_call: TRBJ2-5
d_call: TRBD1
clone_size: few
v_call: TRBV6-2/TRBV6-3
cdr3_aa: CASSSRQGSGTQYF
cdr3_nt: TGTGCCAGCAGTTCTCGACAGGGTTCCGGGACCCAGTACTTC

j_call: TRBJ1-3
d_call: NA
clone_size: NA
v_call: TRBV27
cdr3_aa: CASSLYSSGNTIYF
cdr3_nt: TGTGCCAGCAGTTTGTACAGCTCTGGAAACACCATATATTTT

j_call: TRBJ1-5
d_call: NA
clone_size: NA
v_call: TRBV18
cdr3_aa: CASSPRGDQPQHF
cdr3_nt: TGTGCCAGCTCACCACGGGGGGATCAGCCCCAGCATTTT

j_call: TRBJ1-1
d_call: NA
clone_size: NA
v_call: TRBV7-6
cdr3_aa: CASSLAENTEAFF
cdr3_nt: TGTGCCAGCAGCTTAGCAGAGAACACTGAAGCTTTCTTT

j_call: TRBJ1-6
d_call: NA
clone_size: NA
v_call: TRBV5-1
cdr3_aa: CASSLNNSPLHF
cdr3_nt: TGCGCCAGCAGCTTGAACAATTCACCCCTCCACTTT

j_call: TRBJ2-2
d_call: NA
clone_size: NA
v_call: TRBV15
cdr3_aa: CATSRGVGFNGELFF
cdr3_nt: TGTGCCACCAGCAGAGGGGTGGGGTTTAACGGGGAGCTGTTTTTT

j_call: TRBJ2-5
d_call: NA
clone_size: NA
v_call: TRBV4-2
cdr3_aa: CASSQGFLQETQYF
cdr3_nt: TGTGCCAGCAGCCAAGGCTTTCTCCAAGAGACCCAGTACTTC

j_call: TRBJ1-1
d_call: TRBD1
clone_size: NA
v_call: TRBV7-2
cdr3_aa: CASSGQVLNEAFF
cdr3_nt: TGTGCCAGCAGTGGACAGGTATTAAATGAAGCTTTCTTT

j_call: TRBJ1-6
d_call: TRBD1
clone_size: NA
v_call: TRBV27
cdr3_aa: CASSSYRGSNSPLHF
cdr3_nt: TGTGCCAGCAGCTCATACAGGGGCTCCAATTCACCCCTCCACTTT

j_call: TRBJ1-2
d_call: NA
clone_size: NA
v_call: TRBV27
cdr3_aa: CASSPPGGYGYTF
cdr3_nt: TGTGCCAGCAGCCCCCCGGGTGGCTATGGCTACACCTTC

j_call: TRBJ2-3
d_call: NA
clone_size: NA
v_call: TRBV2
cdr3_aa: CASRSQGPTDTQYF
cdr3_nt: TGTGCCAGCAGGTCCCAGGGGCCCACAGATACGCAGTATTTT

j_call: TRBJ1-1
d_call: NA
clone_size: NA
v_call: TRBV6-1
cdr3_aa: CASSEAIWGNTEAFF
cdr3_nt: TGTGCCAGCAGTGAAGCAATATGGGGTAACACTGAAGCTTTCTTT

j_call: TRBJ1-1
d_call: NA
clone_size: NA
v_call: TRBV6-5
cdr3_aa: CASSYLITGDTEAFF
cdr3_nt: TGTGCCAGCAGTTACCTTATTACAGGTGACACTGAAGCTTTCTTT

j_call: TRBJ2-2
d_call: NA
clone_size: NA
v_call: TRBV6-6
cdr3_aa: CASSYSAATGELFF
cdr3_nt: TGTGCCAGCAGTTACTCGGCAGCCACCGGGGAGCTGTTTTTT

j_call: TRBJ1-5
d_call: NA
clone_size: NA
v_call: TRBV4-3
cdr3_aa: CASSRLAGDSEPQHF
cdr3_nt: TGCGCCAGCAGCCGCCTAGCGGGGGATAGCGAGCCCCAGCATTTT

j_call: TRBJ1-5
d_call: NA
clone_size: NA
v_call: TRBV6-5
cdr3_aa: CASSHNQPQHF
cdr3_nt: TGTGCCAGCAGCCACAATCAGCCCCAGCATTTT

j_call: TRBJ1-1
d_call: NA
clone_size: NA
v_call: TRBV13
cdr3_aa: CASSVRGGVATEAFF
cdr3_nt: TGTGCCAGCAGCGTTCGGGGTGGGGTCGCCACTGAAGCTTTCTTT

j_call: TRBJ2-7
d_call: NA
clone_size: NA
v_call: TRBV6-5
cdr3_aa: CASSPRVGSAYEQYF
cdr3_nt: TGTGCCAGCAGCCCCCGGGTCGGATCGGCCTACGAGCAGTACTTC

j_call: TRBJ1-5
d_call: NA
clone_size: NA
v_call: TRBV7-9
cdr3_aa: CASSLVGVEQPQHF
cdr3_nt: TGTGCCAGCAGCTTAGTGGGGGTCGAACAGCCCCAGCATTTT

j_call: TRBJ1-3
d_call: NA
clone_size: NA
v_call: TRBV7-3
cdr3_aa: CASSLSGSGGNTIYF
cdr3_nt: TGTGCCAGCAGCTTATCAGGGAGTGGTGGAAACACCATATATTTT

j_call: TRBJ2-1
d_call: NA
clone_size: NA
v_call: TRBV28
cdr3_aa: CASSLGHYSSYNEQFF
cdr3_nt: TGTGCCAGCAGTTTAGGCCATTACAGCTCCTACAATGAGCAGTTCTTC

j_call: TRBJ2-2
d_call: TRBD1
clone_size: NA
v_call: TRBV2
cdr3_aa: CASILQGQATGELFF
cdr3_nt: TGTGCCAGCATCCTTCAGGGACAGGCCACCGGGGAGCTGTTTTTT